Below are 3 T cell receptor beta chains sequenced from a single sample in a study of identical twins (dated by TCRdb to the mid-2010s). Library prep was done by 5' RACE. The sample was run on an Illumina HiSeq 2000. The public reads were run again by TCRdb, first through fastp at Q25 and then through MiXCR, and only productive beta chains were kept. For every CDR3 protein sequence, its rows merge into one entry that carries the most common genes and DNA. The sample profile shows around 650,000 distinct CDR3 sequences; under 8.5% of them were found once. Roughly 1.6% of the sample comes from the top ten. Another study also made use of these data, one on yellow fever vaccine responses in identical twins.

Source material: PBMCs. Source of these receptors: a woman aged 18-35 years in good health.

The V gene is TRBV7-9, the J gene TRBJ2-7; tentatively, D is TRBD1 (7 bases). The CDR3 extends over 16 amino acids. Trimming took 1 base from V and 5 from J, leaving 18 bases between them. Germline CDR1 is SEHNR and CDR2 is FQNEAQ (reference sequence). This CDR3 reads CASSLGSLRGAHEQYF. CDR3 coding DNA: TGTGCCAGCAGCTTAGGCTCCCTCAGGGGGGCCCACGAGCAGTACTTC.

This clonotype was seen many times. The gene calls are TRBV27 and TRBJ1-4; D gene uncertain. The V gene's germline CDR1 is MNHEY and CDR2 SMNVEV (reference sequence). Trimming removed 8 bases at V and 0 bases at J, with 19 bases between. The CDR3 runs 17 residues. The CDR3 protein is CASLRRFPVATNEKLFF. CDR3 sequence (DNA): TGTGCCAGCCTGCGGCGGTTTCCAGTTGCAACTAATGAAAAACTGTTTTTT. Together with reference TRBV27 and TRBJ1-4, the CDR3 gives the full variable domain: EAQVTQNPRYLITVTGKKLTVTCSQNMNHEYMSWYRQDPGLGLRQIYYSMNVEVTDKGDVPEGYKVSRKEKRNFPLILESPSPNQTSLYFCASLRRFPVATNEKLFFGSGTQLSVL.

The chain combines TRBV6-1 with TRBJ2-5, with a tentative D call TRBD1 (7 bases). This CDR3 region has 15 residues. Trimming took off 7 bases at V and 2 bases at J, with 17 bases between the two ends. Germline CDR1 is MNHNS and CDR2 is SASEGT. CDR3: CASTIAEGAQETQYF. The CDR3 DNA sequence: TGTGCCAGCACCATAGCGGAGGGGGCACAAGAGACCCAGTACTTC.